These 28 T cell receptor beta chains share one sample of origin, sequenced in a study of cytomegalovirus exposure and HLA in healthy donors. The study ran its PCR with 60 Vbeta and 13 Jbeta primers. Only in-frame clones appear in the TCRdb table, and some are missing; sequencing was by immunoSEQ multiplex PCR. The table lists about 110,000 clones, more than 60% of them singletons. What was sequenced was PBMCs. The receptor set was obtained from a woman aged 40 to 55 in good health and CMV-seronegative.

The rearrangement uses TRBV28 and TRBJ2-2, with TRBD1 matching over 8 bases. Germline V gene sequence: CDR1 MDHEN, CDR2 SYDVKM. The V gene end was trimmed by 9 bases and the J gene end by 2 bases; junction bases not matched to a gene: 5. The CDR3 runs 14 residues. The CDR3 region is CASLTGGNTGELFF. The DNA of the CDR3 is TGTGCCAGTCTTACAGGGGGAAACACCGGGGAGCTGTTTTTT.

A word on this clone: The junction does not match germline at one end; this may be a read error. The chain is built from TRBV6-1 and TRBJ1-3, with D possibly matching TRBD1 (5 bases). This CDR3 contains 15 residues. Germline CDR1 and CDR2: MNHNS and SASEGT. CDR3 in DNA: TGTGCCAGCTGCGTACAGGCGAAATATGGAGACACCATATATTTT. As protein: CASCVQAKYGDTIYF.

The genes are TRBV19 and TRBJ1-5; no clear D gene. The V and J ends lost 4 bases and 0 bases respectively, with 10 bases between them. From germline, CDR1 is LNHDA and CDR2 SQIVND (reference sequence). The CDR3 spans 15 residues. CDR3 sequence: CASSTSDNSNQPQHF. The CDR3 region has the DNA TGTGCCAGTAGTACCAGTGACAATAGCAATCAGCCCCAGCATTTT.

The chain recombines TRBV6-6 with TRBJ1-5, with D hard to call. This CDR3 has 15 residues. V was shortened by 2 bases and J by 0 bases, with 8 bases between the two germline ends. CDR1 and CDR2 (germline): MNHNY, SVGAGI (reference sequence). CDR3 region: CASSYGTASNQPQHF. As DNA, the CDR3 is TGTGCCAGCAGTTACGGTACAGCTAGCAATCAGCCCCAGCATTTT.

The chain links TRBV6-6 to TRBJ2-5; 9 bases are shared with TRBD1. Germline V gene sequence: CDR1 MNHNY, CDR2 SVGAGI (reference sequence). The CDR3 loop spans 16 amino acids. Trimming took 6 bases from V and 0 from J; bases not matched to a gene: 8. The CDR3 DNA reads TGTGCCAGCAGCCTCGGGACAGGGTCGAACCAAGAGACCCAGTACTTC. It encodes CASSLGTGSNQETQYF.

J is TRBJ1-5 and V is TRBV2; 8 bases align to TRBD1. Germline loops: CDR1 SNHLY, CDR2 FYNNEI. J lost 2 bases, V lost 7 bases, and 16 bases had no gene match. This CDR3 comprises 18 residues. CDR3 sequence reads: CASKQSAQGARGNQPQHF. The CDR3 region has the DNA TGTGCCAGCAAACAAAGCGCTCAGGGGGCCAGGGGCAATCAGCCCCAGCATTTT.

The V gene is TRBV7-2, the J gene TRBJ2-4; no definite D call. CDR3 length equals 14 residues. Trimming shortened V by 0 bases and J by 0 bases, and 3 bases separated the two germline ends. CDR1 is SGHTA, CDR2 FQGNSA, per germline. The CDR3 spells CASSLAVAKNIQYF. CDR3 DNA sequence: TGTGCCAGCAGCTTAGCCGTAGCCAAAAACATTCAGTACTTC.

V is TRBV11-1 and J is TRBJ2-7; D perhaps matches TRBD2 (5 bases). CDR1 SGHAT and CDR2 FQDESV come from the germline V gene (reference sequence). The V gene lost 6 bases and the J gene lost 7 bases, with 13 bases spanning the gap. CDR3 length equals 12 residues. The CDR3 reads CASSPDYREQYF. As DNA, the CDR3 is TGTGCCAGCAGTCCAGACTATCGGGAGCAGTACTTC.

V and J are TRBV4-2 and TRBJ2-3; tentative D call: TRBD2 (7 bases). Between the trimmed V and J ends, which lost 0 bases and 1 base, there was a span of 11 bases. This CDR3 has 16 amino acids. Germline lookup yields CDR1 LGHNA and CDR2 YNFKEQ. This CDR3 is CASSQDWGGRTDTQYF. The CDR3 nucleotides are TGTGCCAGCAGCCAAGATTGGGGGGGGCGCACAGATACGCAGTATTTT.

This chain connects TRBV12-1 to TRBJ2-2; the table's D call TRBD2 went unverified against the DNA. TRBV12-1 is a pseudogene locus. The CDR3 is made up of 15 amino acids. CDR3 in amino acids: CASSSASGMSGELFF. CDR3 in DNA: TGTGCCAGCAGCTCCGCTAGCGGGATGAGCGGGGAGCTGTTTTTT.

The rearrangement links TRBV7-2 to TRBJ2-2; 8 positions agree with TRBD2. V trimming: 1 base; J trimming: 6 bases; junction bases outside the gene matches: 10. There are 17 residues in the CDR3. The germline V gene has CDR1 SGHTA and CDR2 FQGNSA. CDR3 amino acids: CASSLVRSGSYAGELFF. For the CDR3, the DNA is TGTGCCAGCAGCTTAGTCCGCAGCGGGAGTTACGCCGGGGAGCTGTTTTTT. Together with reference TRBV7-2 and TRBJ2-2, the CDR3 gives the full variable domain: GAGVSQSPSNKVTEKGKDVELRCDPISGHTALYWYRQSLGQGLEFLIYFQGNSAPDKSGLPSDRFSAERTGGSVSTLTIQRTQQEDSAVYLCASSLVRSGSYAGELFFGEGSRLTVL.

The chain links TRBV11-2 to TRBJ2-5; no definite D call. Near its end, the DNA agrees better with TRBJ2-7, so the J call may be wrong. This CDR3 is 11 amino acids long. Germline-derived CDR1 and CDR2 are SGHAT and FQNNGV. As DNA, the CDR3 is TGTGCCAGCAGCCCTGCCATCGAGCAGTACTTC. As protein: CASSPAIEQYF.

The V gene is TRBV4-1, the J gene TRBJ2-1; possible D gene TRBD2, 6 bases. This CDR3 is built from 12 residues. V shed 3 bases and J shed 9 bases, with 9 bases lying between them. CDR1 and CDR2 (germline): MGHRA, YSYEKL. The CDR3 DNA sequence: TGCGCCAGCAGCCACCCCGGGGGTGAGCAGTTCTTC. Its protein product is CASSHPGGEQFF.

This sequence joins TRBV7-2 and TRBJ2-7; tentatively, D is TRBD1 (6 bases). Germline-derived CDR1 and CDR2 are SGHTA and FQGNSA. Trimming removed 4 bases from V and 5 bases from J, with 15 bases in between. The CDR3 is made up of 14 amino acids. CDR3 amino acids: CASSWVGAPNEQYF. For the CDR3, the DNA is TGTGCCAGCAGCTGGGTGGGGGCACCCAACGAGCAGTACTTC.

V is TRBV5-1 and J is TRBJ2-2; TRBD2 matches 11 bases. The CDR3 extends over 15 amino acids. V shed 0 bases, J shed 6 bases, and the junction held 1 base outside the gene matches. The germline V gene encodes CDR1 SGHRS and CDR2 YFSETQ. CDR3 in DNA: TGCGCCAGCAGCTTGGGACTAGCGGGGCCCGGGGAGCTGTTTTTT. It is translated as CASSLGLAGPGELFF.

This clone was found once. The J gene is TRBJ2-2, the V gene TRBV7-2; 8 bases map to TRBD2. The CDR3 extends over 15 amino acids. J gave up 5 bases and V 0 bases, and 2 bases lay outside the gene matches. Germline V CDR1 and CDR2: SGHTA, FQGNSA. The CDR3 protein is CASSLAAGGTGELFF. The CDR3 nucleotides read TGTGCCAGCAGCTTAGCGGCGGGGGGAACCGGGGAGCTGTTTTTT.

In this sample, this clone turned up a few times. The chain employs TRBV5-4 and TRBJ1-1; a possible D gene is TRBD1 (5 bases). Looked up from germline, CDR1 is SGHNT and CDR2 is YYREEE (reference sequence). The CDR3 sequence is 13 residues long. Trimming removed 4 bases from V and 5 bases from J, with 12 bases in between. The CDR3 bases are TGTGCCAGCAGCCCCAGGCCAGGGACTGAAGCTTTCTTT. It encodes CASSPRPGTEAFF.

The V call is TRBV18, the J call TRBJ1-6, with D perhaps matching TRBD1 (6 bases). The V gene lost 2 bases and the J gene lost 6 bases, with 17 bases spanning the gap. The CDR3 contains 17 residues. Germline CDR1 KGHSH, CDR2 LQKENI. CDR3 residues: CASSPKLRVRGNSPLHF. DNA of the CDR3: TGTGCCAGCTCACCAAAACTTCGGGTCAGGGGTAATTCACCCCTCCACTTT.

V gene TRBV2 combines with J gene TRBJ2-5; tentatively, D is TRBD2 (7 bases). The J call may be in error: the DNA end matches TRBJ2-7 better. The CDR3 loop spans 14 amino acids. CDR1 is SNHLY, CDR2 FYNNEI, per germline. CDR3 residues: CASLHGRGFYEQYF. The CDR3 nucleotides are TGTGCCAGCCTACATGGGAGGGGGTTCTACGAGCAGTACTTC.

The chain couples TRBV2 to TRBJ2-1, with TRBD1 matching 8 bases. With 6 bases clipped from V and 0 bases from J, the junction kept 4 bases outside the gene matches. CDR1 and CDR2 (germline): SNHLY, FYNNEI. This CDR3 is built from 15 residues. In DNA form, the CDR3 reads TGTGCCAGCAGGACAGGGACAGGCTCCTACAATGAGCAGTTCTTC. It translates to CASRTGTGSYNEQFF. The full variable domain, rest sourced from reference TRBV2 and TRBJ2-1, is EPEVTQTPSHQVTQMGQEVILRCVPISNHLYFYWYRQILGQKVEFLVSFYNNEISEKSEIFDDQFSVERPDGSNFTLKIRSTKLEDSAMYFCASRTGTGSYNEQFFGPGTRLTVL.

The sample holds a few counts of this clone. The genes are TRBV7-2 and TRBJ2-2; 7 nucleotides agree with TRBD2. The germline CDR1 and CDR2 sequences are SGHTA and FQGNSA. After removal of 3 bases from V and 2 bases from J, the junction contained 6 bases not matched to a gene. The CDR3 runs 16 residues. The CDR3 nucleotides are TGTGCCAGCAGCTTGAGGCCTAGCGGTAACACCGGGGAGCTGTTTTTT. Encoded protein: CASSLRPSGNTGELFF. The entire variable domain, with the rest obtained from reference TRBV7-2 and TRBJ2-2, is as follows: GAGVSQSPSNKVTEKGKDVELRCDPISGHTALYWYRQSLGQGLEFLIYFQGNSAPDKSGLPSDRFSAERTGGSVSTLTIQRTQQEDSAVYLCASSLRPSGNTGELFFGEGSRLTVL.

The CDR3 here is CASSIAGSRNTIYF. For the CDR3, the DNA is TGTGCCAGTAGTATAGCCGGGAGCAGAAACACCATATATTTT. The rearrangement joins TRBV19 to TRBJ1-3; D is unclear. Trimming shortened V by 1 base and J by 5 bases, and 9 bases separated the two germline ends. The CDR3 runs 14 residues. Germline assignment: CDR1 LNHDA and CDR2 SQIVND (reference sequence).

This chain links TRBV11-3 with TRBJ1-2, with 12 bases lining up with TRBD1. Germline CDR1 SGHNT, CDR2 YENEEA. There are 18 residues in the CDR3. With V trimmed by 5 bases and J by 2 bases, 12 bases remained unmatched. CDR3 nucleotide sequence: TGTGCCAGCAGCCCGGAGAAACCGGGACAGGGGGCCAACTATGGCTACACCTTC. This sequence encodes CASSPEKPGQGANYGYTF.

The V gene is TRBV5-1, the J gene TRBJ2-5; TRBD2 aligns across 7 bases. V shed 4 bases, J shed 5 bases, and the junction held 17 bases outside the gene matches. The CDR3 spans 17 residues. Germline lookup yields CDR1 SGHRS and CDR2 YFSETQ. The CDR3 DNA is TGCGCCAGCAGCCGTGGACTTGAAGCGTACGGGAGGGAGACCCAGTACTTC. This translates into CASSRGLEAYGRETQYF.

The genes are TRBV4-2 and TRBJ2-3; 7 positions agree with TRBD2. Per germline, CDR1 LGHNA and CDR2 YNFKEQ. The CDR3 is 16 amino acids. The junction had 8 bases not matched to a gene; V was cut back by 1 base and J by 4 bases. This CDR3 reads CASSQARGGRPDTQYF. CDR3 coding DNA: TGTGCCAGCAGCCAAGCCCGTGGCGGGAGACCAGATACGCAGTATTTT.

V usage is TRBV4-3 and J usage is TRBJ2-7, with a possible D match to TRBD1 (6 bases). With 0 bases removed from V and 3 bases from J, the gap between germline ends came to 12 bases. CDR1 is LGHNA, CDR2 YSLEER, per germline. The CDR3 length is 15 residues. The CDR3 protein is CASSQDRDKGYEQYF. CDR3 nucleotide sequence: TGCGCCAGCAGCCAAGATAGGGACAAAGGCTACGAGCAGTACTTC.

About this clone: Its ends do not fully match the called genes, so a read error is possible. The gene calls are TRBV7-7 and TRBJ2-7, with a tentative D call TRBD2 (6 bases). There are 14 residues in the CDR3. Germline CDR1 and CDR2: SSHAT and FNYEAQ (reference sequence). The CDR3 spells CASSLTWDAGEQYF. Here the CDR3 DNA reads TGTGCTAGCAGCTTAACCTGGGACGCGGGAGAGCAGTACTTC.

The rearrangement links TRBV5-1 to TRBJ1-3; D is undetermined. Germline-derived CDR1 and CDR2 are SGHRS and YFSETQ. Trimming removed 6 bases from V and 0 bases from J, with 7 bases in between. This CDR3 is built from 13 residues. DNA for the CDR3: TGCGCCAGCAAACAGAGCTCTGGAAACACCATATATTTT. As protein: CASKQSSGNTIYF.